The rows below give T cell receptor beta chains drawn from one sample of a study of blood T cell repertoires in COVID-19. The data were produced by immunoSEQ multiplex PCR, yet TCRdb's version contains in-frame clones alone and is incomplete. This sample has roughly 170,000 clones, with roughly four fifths found just once. The sample taken for sequencing was peripheral blood. The receptors derive from a human donor in a cohort sampled during active COVID-19. CDR3s include the opening cysteine and the closing phenylalanine or tryptophan. The D gene is left open where the match is weak. Only part of the rows carry a size: once, few, many, or a class if the clone is expanded.

d_call j_call clone_size v_call cdr3_aa cdr3_nt
NA TRBJ2-7 NA TRBV4-1 CASSQWGQANEQYF TGCGCCAGCAGCCAATGGGGCCAGGCAAACGAGCAGTACTTC
TRBD1 TRBJ2-7 NA TRBV3-1/TRBV3-2 CASSPDRVKSLRGTSKWDEQYF TGTGCCAGCAGCCCGGACAGGGTTAAAAGCTTAAGAGGGACATCCAAGTGGGACGAGCAGTACTTC
TRBD1 TRBJ2-7 NA TRBV5-1 CASSFRQGAYYEQYF TGCGCCAGCAGCTTTAGGCAGGGGGCTTACTACGAGCAGTACTTC
NA TRBJ2-2 few TRBV11-2 CASVWGLVGELFF TGTGCCAGCGTGTGGGGGCTGGTCGGGGAGCTGTTTTTT
TRBD1 TRBJ1-5 NA TRBV5-1 CASSLTTGGYQPQHF TGCGCCAGCAGCTTAACGACAGGGGGCTATCAGCCCCAGCATTTT
NA TRBJ2-7 NA TRBV30 CAWSLVLAHEQYF TGTGCCTGGAGCCTCGTCCTAGCGCACGAGCAGTACTTC
NA TRBJ1-6 few TRBV6-5 CASSSGQSSYNSPLHF TGTGCCAGCAGTTCCGGACAGAGCTCCTATAATTCACCCCTCCACTTT
NA TRBJ2-7 NA TRBV4-1 CASSQGLTEISEQYF TGCGCCAGCAGCCAAGGATTGACGGAGATTAGCGAGCAGTACTTC
NA TRBJ2-7 NA TRBV11-2 CASSLGGGGYEQYF TGTGCCAGCAGCTTAGGAGGGGGGGGCTACGAGCAGTACTTC
NA TRBJ1-2 NA TRBV14 CASSQIRSGQRDYGYTF TGTGCCAGCAGCCAAATCCGATCAGGTCAGCGGGACTATGGCTACACCTTC
NA TRBJ2-7 NA TRBV9 CASSDGLLQYF TGTGCCAGCAGCGACGGACTCCTGCAGTACTTC
NA TRBJ1-2 NA TRBV6-1 CASSENWGQGNGYTF TGTGCCAGCAGTGAAAATTGGGGGCAGGGGAATGGCTACACCTTC
NA TRBJ2-1 NA TRBV29-1 CSVEPGLDNEQFF TGCAGCGTTGAACCGGGGTTGGACAATGAGCAGTTCTTC
TRBD1 TRBJ2-7 NA TRBV5-1 CASSYGQGRGYEQYF TGCGCCAGCAGCTACGGACAGGGTAGAGGGTACGAGCAGTACTTC
TRBD1 TRBJ2-7 NA TRBV27 CASSNFGTGLYEQYF TGTGCCAGCAGCAATTTCGGGACAGGGCTCTACGAGCAGTACTTC
NA TRBJ1-5 NA TRBV19 CASEERYSNQPQHF TGTGCCAGTGAGGAGCGGTATAGCAATCAGCCCCAGCATTTT
NA TRBJ1-1 NA TRBV5-1 CASRKGPEAFF TGCGCCAGCAGGAAGGGGCCTGAAGCTTTCTTT
TRBD1 TRBJ1-1 NA TRBV5-1 CASRTGTEDAEAFF TGCGCCAGCAGAACCGGGACAGAAGATGCTGAAGCTTTCTTT
TRBD1 TRBJ1-5 NA TRBV4-1 CASSQGRGRDNQPQHF TGCGCCAGCAGCCAAGGGAGGGGGCGCGACAATCAGCCCCAGCATTTT
TRBD1 TRBJ1-5 NA TRBV19 CASSTGGSSNQPQHF TGTGCCAGTAGTACAGGGGGATCAAGCAATCAGCCCCAGCATTTT
NA TRBJ1-4 NA TRBV2 CASSPKPPSGEKLFF TGTGCCAGCAGCCCAAAGCCCCCCTCAGGGGAAAAACTGTTTTTT
TRBD2 TRBJ2-2 NA TRBV7-3 CASSLTGGGYTGELFF TGTGCCAGCAGCTTAACCGGCGGGGGATACACCGGGGAGCTGTTTTTT
NA TRBJ1-1 NA TRBV5-1 CASSGVQGPNTEAFF TGCGCCAGCAGCGGGGTTCAGGGCCCCAACACTGAAGCTTTCTTT
NA TRBJ2-7 many TRBV7-9 CASSPVAQGAEQYF TGTGCCAGCAGCCCCGTAGCCCAGGGTGCCGAGCAGTACTTC
NA TRBJ1-2 NA TRBV2 CASSSDGYTF TGTGCCAGCAGCTCCGATGGCTACACCTTC
TRBD1 TRBJ1-1 NA TRBV19 CASSIAGDRRVRRGDAAEAFF TGTGCCAGTAGTATAGCCGGGGACAGGCGGGTCAGACGGGGGGATGCCGCTGAAGCTTTCTTT
NA TRBJ2-7 once TRBV4-2 CASSQGAGQYF TGTGCCAGCAGCCAAGGGGCAGGGCAGTACTTC
TRBD1 TRBJ2-7 NA TRBV19 CASINRDRDNSYEQYF TGTGCCAGTATCAATAGGGACAGGGACAATTCCTACGAGCAGTACTTC
TRBD1 TRBJ1-2 few TRBV6-5 CATGTGEGGYTF TGTGCCACCGGGACAGGGGAGGGTGGCTACACCTTC
NA TRBJ2-5 NA TRBV24-1 CATSGGAQETQYF TGTGCCACCAGTGGCGGCGCCCAAGAGACCCAGTACTTC